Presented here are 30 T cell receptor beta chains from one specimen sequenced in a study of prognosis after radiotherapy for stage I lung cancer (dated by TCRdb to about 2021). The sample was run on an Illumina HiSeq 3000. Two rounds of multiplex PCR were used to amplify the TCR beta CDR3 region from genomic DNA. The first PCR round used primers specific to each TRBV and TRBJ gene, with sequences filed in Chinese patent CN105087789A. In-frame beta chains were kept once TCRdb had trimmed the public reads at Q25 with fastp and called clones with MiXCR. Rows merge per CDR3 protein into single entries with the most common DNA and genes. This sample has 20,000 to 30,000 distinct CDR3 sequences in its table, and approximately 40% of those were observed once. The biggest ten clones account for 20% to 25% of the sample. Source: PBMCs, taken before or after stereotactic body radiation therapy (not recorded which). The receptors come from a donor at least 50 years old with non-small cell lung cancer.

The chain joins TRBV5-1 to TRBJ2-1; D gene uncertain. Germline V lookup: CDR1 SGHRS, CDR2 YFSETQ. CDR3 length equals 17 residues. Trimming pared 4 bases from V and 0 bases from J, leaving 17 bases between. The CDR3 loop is CASSPEQSASSYNEQFF. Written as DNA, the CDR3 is TGCGCCAGCAGCCCCGAACAGTCTGCAAGCTCCTACAATGAGCAGTTCTTC.

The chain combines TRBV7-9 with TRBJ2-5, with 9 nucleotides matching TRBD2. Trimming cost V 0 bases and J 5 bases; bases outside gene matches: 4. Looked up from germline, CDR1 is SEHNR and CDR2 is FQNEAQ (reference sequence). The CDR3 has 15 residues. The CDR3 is CASSLASGSGETQYF. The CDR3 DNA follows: TGTGCCAGCAGCTTAGCTAGCGGGAGTGGGGAGACCCAGTACTTC.

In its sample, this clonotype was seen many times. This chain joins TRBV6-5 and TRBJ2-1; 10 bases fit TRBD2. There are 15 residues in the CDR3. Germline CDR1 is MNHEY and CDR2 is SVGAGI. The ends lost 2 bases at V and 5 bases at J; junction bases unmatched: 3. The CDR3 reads CASSYIGLADNEQFF. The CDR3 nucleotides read TGTGCCAGCAGTTACATAGGACTAGCGGACAATGAGCAGTTCTTC.

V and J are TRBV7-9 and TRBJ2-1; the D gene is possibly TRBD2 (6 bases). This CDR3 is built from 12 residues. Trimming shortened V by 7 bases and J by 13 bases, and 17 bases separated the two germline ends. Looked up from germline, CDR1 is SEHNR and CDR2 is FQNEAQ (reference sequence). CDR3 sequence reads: CASKDGMRDQFF. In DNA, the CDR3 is TGTGCCAGCAAGGATGGAATGCGGGATCAGTTCTTC.

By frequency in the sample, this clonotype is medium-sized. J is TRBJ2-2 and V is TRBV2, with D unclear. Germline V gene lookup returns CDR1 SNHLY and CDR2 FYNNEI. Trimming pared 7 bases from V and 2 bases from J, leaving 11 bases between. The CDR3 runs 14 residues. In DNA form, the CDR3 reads TGTGCCAGCAAGGCAAACAGAAACACCGGGGAGCTGTTTTTT. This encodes CASKANRNTGELFF.

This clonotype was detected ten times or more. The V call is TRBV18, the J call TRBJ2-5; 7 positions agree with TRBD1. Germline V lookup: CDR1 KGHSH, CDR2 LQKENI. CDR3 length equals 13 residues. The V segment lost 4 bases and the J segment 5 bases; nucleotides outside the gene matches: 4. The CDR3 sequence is CASSQTGKETQYF. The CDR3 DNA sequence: TGTGCCAGCTCACAGACAGGGAAGGAGACCCAGTACTTC.

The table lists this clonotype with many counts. The CDR3 spells CSVDGGVYTQYF. The CDR3 DNA reads TGCAGCGTTGATGGTGGAGTGTATACGCAGTATTTT. V is TRBV29-1 and J is TRBJ2-3; D is uncertain. The CDR3 sequence is 12 residues long. The V gene lost 3 bases and the J gene lost 7 bases, with 11 bases spanning the gap. Germline-derived CDR1 and CDR2 are SQVTM and ANQGSEA.

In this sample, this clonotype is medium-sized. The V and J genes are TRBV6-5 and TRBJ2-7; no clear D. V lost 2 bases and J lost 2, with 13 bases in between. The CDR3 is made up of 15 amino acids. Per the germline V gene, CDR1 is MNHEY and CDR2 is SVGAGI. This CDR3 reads CASSYSVPRAYEQYF. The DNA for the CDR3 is TGTGCCAGCAGTTACAGCGTCCCGCGCGCCTACGAGCAGTACTTC.

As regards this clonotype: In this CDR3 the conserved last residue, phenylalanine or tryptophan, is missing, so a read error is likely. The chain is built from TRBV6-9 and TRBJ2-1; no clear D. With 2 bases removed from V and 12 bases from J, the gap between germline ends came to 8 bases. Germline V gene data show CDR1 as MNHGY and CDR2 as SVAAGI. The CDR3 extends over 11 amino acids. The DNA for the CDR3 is TGTGCCAGCAGTTATATGGGTGGGCAGTTCTTA. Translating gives CASSYMGGQFL.

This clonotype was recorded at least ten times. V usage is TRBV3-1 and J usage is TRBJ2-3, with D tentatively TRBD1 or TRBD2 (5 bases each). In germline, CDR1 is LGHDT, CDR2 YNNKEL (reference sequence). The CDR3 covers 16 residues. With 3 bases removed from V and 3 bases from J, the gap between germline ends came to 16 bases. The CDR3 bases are TGTGCCAGCAGCCACCAGGGCTCACGGGGTACAGATACGCAGTATTTT. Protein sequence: CASSHQGSRGTDTQYF.

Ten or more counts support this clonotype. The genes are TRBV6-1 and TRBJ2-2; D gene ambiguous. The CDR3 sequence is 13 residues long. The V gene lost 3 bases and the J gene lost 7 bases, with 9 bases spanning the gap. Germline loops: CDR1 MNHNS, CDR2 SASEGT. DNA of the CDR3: TGTGCCAGCAGTGAGCAGGTGGTCGGGGAGCTGTTTTTT. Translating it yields CASSEQVVGELFF.

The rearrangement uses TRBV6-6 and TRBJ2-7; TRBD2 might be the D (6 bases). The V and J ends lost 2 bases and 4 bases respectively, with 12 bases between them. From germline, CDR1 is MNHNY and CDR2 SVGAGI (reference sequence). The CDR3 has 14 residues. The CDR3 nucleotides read TGTGCCAGCAGTTACGCACGACTAGGTTACGAGCAGTACTTC. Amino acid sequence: CASSYARLGYEQYF.

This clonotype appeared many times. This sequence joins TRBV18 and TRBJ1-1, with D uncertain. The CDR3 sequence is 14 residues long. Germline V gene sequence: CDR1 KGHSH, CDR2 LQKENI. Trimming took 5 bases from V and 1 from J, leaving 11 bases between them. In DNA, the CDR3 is TGTGCCAGCTCAGAAACAAAGGGGAACACTGAAGCTTTCTTT. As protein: CASSETKGNTEAFF.

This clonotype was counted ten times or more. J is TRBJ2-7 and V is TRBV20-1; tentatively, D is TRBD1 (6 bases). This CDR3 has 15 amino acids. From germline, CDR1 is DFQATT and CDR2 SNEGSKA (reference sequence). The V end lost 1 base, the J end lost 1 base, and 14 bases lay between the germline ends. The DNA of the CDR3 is TGCAGTGCTAGAGCATTGGACAGTGGGTCCTACGAGCAGTACTTC. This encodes CSARALDSGSYEQYF.

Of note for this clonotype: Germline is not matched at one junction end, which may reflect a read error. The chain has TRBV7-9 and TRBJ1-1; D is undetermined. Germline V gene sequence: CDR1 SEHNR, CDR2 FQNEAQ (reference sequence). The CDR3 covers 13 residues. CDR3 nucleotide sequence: TGTGCCAGCATCTTAGAGGGAGTCACTGAAGCTTTCTTT. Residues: CASILEGVTEAFF.

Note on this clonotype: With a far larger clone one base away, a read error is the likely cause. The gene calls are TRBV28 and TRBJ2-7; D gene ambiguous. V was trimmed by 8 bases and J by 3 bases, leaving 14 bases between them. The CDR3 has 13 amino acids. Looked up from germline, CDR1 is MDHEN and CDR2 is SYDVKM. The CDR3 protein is CASRLLGDYEQYF. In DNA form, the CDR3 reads TGTGCCAGCCGACTCTTGGGCGACTACGAGCAGTACTTC.

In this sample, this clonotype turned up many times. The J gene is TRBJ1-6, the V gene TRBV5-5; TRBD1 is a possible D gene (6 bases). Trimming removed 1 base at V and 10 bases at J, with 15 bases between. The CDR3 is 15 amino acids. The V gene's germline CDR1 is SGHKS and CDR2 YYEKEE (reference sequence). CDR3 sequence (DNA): TGTGCCAGCAGCTTGAACAGGGAAGTTGAATCACCCCTCCACTTT. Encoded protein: CASSLNREVESPLHF.

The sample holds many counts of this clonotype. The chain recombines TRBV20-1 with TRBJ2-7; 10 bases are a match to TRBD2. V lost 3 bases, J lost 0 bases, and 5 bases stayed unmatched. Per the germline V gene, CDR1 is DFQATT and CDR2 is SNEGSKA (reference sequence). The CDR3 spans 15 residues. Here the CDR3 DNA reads TGCAGTGCTAGGGGACTAGCGCTTACCTCCTACGAGCAGTACTTC. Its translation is CSARGLALTSYEQYF.

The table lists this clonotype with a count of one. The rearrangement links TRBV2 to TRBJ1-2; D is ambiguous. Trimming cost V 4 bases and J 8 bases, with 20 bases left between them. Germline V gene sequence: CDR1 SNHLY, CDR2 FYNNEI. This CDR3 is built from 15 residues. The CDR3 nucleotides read TGTGCCAGCAGTGGAGGGTTGGGCGGGCGGAGAGGCTACACCTTC. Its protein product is CASSGGLGGRRGYTF.

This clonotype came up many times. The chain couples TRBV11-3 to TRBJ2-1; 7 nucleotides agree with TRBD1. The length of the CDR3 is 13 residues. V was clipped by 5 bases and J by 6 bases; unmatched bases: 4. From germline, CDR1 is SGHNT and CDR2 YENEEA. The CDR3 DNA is TGTGCCAGCAGCCTCGGGACAGCCAATGAGCAGTTCTTC. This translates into CASSLGTANEQFF.

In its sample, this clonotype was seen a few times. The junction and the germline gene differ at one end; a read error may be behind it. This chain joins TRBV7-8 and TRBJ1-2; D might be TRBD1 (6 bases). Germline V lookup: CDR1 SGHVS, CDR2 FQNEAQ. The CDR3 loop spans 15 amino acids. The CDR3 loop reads CASSLGSSGDYGYTF. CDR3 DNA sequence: TGTGCCAGCAGCTTAGGAAGTTCAGGGGACTATGGATACACCTTC.

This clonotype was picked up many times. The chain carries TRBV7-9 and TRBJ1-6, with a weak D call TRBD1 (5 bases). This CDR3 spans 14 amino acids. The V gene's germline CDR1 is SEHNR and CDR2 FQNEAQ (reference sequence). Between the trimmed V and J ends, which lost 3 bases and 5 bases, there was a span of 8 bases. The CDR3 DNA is TGTGCCAGCAGCTTGAGGGGAGATAATTCACCCCTCCACTTT. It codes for CASSLRGDNSPLHF.

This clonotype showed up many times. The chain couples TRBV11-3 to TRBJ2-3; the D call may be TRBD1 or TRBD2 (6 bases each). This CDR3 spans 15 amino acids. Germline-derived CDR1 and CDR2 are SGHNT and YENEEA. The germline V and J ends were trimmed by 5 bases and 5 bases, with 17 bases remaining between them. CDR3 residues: CASSTRDNGGDTQYF. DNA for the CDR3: TGTGCCAGCAGCACCCGGGACAACGGGGGAGATACGCAGTATTTT.

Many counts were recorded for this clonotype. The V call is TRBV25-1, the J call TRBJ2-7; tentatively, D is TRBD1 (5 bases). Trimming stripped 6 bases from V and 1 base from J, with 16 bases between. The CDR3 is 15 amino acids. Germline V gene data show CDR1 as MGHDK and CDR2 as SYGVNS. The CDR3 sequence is CASRPGWGGSYEQYF. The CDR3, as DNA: TGTGCCAGCAGACCCGGTTGGGGCGGATCCTACGAGCAGTACTTC.

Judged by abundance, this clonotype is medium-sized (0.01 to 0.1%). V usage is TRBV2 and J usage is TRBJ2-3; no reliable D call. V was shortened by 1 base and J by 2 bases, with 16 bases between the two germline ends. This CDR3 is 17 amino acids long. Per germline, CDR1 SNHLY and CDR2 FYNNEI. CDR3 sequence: CASSEDPGLKVTDTQYF. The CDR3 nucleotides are TGTGCCAGCAGTGAAGATCCAGGATTGAAAGTCACAGATACGCAGTATTTT.

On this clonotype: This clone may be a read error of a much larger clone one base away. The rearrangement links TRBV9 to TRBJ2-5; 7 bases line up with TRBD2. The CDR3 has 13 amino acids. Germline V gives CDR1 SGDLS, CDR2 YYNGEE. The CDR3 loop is CANSGELLETQYF. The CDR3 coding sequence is TGTGCCAACAGCGGGGAGCTCTTGGAGACCCAGTACTTC.

The CDR3 sequence: CASIPGTCGNQPQHF. The CDR3 DNA reads TGTGCCAGCATCCCGGGGACATGTGGCAATCAGCCCCAGCATTTT. The chain combines TRBV12-3 or TRBV12-4 with TRBJ1-5, with D perhaps TRBD1 (6 bases). Trimming shortened V by 7 bases and J by 2 bases, and 15 bases separated the two germline ends. The CDR3 loop spans 15 amino acids.

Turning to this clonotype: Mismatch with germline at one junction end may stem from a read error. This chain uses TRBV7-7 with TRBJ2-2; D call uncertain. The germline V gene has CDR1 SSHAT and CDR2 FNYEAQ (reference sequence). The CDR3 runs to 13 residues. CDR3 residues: CASIPQCTGELFF. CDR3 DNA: TGTGCTAGCATCCCGCAGTGCACCGGGGAGCTGTTTTTT.

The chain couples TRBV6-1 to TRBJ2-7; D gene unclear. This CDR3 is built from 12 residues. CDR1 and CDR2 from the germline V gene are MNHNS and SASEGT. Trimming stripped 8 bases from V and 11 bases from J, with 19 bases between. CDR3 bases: TGTGCCAGCGCCTCCGACTGGACGTTAGAGTACTTC. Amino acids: CASASDWTLEYF.

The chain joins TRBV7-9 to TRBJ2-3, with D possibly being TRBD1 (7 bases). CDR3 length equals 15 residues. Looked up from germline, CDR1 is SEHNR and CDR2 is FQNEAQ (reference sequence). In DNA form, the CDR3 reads TGTTCCATCATCTACTCAGGGGGGAACACAGATACGCAGTATTTT. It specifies CSIIYSGGNTDTQYF. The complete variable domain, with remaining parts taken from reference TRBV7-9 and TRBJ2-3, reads DTGVSQNPRHKITKRGQNVTFRCDPISEHNRLYWYRQTLGQGPEFLTYFQNEAQLEKSRLLSDRFSAERPKGSFSTLEIQRTEQGDSAMYLCSIIYSGGNTDTQYFGPGTRLTVL.